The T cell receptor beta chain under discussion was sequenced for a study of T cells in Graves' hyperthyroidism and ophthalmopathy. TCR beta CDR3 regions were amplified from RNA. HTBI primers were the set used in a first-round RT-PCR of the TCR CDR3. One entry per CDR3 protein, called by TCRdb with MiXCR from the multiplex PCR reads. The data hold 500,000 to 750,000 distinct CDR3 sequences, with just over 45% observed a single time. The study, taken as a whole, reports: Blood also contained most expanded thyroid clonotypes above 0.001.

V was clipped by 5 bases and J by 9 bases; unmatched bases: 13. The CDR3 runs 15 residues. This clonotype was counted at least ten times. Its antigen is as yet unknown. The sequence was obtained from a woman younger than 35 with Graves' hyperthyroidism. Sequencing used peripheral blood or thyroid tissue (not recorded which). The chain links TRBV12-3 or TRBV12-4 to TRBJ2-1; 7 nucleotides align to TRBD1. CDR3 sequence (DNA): TGTGCCAGCAGTGAGCAACCTTCGACAGGGATTGAGCAGTTCTTC. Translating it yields CASSEQPSTGIEQFF.